This TCR beta chain emerged from a study of T cell changes during pregnancy in multiple sclerosis. The germline V gene encodes CDR1 LNHDA and CDR2 SQIVND (reference sequence). CDR3 length equals 14 residues. With V trimmed by 4 bases and J by 6 bases, 6 bases remained unmatched. Concerning this clone: Since no conserved phenylalanine or tryptophan closes the CDR3, a read error is the likely cause.

Profiled with immunoSEQ multiplex PCR; TCRdb holds only in-frame clones, not every one. Of 100,000 or so clones listed, more than 90% are singletons. The source material was peripheral blood, sampled in the second trimester of pregnancy. The J gene is TRBJ1-1, the V gene TRBV19; TRBD1 matches 9 bases. This sequence originates from a female donor with multiple sclerosis, enrolled in a pregnancy study. The CDR3, as DNA: TGTGCCAGTAGTAACGGGGACAGGGTTTCTGAAGCTTTCCTT. Its translation: CASSNGDRVSEAFL.